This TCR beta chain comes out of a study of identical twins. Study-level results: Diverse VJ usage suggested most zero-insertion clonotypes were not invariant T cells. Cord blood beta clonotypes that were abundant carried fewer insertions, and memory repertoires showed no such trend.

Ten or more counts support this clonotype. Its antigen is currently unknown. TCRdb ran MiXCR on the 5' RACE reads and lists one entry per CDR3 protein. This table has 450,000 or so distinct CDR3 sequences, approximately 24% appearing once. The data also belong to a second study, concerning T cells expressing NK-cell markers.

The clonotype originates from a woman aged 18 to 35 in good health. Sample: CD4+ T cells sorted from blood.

CDR3 amino acids: CAISEGGTLTYEQYF. The CDR3 DNA is TGTGCCATCAGTGAGGGTGGGACATTAACCTACGAGCAGTACTTC. The rearrangement uses TRBV10-3 and TRBJ2-7; TRBD1 might be the D (6 bases). CDR1 is ENHRY and CDR2 is SYGVKD in the germline V gene. This CDR3 has 15 residues. Trimming stripped 2 bases from V and 2 bases from J, with 13 bases between.